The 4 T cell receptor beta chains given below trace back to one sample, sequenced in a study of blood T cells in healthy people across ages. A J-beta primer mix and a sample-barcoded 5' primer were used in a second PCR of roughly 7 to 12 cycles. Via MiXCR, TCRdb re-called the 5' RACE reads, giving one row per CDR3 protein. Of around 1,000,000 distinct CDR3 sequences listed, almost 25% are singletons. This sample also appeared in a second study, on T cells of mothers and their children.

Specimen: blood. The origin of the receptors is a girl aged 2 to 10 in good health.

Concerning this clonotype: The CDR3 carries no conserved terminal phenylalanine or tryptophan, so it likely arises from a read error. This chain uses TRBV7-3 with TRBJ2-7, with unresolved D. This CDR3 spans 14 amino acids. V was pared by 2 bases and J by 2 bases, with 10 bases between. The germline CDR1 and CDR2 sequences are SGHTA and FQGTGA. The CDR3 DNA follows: TGTGCCAGCAGCTTAGGTGGCAAACCCTACGAGCAGTACCTC. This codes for CASSLGGKPYEQYL.

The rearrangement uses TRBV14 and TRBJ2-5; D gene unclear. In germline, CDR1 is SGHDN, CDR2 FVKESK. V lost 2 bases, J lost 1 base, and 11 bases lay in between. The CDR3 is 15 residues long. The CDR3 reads CASSQYPGPQETQYF. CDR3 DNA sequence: TGTGCCAGCAGCCAATATCCCGGACCCCAAGAGACCCAGTACTTC.

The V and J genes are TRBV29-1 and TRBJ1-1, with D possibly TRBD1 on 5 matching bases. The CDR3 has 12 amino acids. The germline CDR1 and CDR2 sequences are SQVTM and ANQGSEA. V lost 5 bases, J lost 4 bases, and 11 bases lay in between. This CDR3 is CSVQTVSTEAFF. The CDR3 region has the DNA TGCAGCGTTCAGACAGTCAGCACTGAAGCTTTCTTT.

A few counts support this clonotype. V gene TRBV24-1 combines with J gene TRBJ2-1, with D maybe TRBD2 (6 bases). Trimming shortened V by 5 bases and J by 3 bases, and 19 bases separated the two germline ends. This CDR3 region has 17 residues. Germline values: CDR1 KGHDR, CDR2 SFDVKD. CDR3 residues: CATSVRLGTLYYNEQFF. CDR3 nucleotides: TGTGCCACCAGTGTCCGTCTCGGGACTCTTTACTACAATGAGCAGTTCTTC.